Each of the 9 T cell receptor beta chains below was sequenced from the same sample in a study of OX40 agonist ivuxolimab in advanced cancers. Assay: immunoSEQ multiplex PCR; the TCRdb copy retains only in-frame clones and omits some. The data hold tens of thousands of clones, with 85% observed a single time. Sequencing was performed on CD4+ or CD8+ T cells sorted from blood, taken in a trial of the OX40 agonist ivuxolimab. Receptor source: an adult with an advanced solid tumor such as melanoma, head and neck, liver or kidney cancer.

The rearrangement uses TRBV29-1 and TRBJ2-3, with 7 bases aligning to TRBD1. The germline CDR1 and CDR2 sequences are SQVTM and ANQGSEA. The ends lost 6 bases at V and 5 bases at J; junction bases unmatched: 11. The CDR3 contains 14 residues. The CDR3 sequence: CSVRAQGGRDTQYF. CDR3 bases: TGCAGCGTCCGGGCCCAAGGGGGCAGAGATACGCAGTATTTT.

The chain joins TRBV28 to TRBJ2-7; TRBD2 might be the D (5 bases). The V end was cut by 7 bases, the J end by 4 bases, with 17 bases between. Germline-derived CDR1 and CDR2 are MDHEN and SYDVKM. The CDR3 loop spans 14 amino acids. The CDR3 bases are TGTGCCAGCACTCCGGGATTGCCCCCGTACGAGCAGTACTTC. Protein product: CASTPGLPPYEQYF.

This clone is a singleton in its sample. This rearrangement joins TRBV18 to TRBJ1-5, with 8 bases matching TRBD1. CDR3 length equals 16 residues. Trimming removed 5 bases from V and 5 bases from J; junction bases left unmatched: 11. The germline CDR1 and CDR2 sequences are KGHSH and LQKENI. For the CDR3, the DNA is TGTGCCAGCTCAGCTGACAGGGGCGCCAACCATCAGCCCCAGCATTTT. Its translation: CASSADRGANHQPQHF.

The V call is TRBV2, the J call TRBJ2-3; D ambiguous. Between the trimmed V and J ends, which lost 4 bases and 4 bases, there was a span of 12 bases. This CDR3 region has 14 residues. Germline CDR1 is SNHLY and CDR2 is FYNNEI. The CDR3 DNA sequence: TGTGCCAGCAGTGCCTACTATGGCCCAGATACGCAGTATTTT. It is translated as CASSAYYGPDTQYF.

The J gene is TRBJ2-3, the V gene TRBV4-1, with 8 positions matching TRBD2. Germline V gives CDR1 MGHRA, CDR2 YSYEKL. V was pared by 4 bases and J by 3 bases, with 6 bases of the junction left unmatched. The CDR3 is made up of 15 amino acids. The CDR3 region is CASSLGTSQTDTQYF. Written as DNA, the CDR3 is TGCGCCAGCAGCCTAGGGACTAGTCAAACAGATACGCAGTATTTT.

This chain joins TRBV25-1 and TRBJ2-1; 11 bases fit TRBD2. The CDR3 runs to 14 residues. Germline CDR1 and CDR2: MGHDK and SYGVNS. V was clipped by 6 bases and J by 4 bases; unmatched bases: 2. The CDR3 loop is CASRTSGAYNEQFF. CDR3 DNA: TGTGCCAGCAGGACTAGCGGGGCGTACAATGAGCAGTTCTTC.

This rearrangement joins TRBV6-1 to TRBJ1-5; D gene ambiguous. V shed 10 bases and J shed 4 bases, with 20 bases lying between them. The CDR3 runs 15 residues. Germline lookup yields CDR1 MNHNS and CDR2 SASEGT. The CDR3 nucleotides are TGTGCCAACACCAAACGGGAGCTAGGGAATCAGCCCCAGCATTTT. It codes for CANTKRELGNQPQHF.

This clone was detected a few times. The chain combines TRBV18 with TRBJ2-1; no firm D call. CDR1 KGHSH and CDR2 LQKENI come from the germline V gene. V was shortened by 0 bases and J by 5 bases, with 11 bases between the two germline ends. The CDR3 contains 15 residues. This CDR3 reads CASSPPRKTDNEQFF. The CDR3 DNA follows: TGTGCCAGCTCACCACCAAGGAAAACGGACAATGAGCAGTTCTTC.

The V and J genes are TRBV9 and TRBJ2-1; D gene ambiguous. The CDR3 has 16 residues. V was shortened by 0 bases and J by 3 bases, with 13 bases between the two germline ends. CDR1 is SGDLS and CDR2 is YYNGEE in the germline V gene. The CDR3 region has the DNA TGTGCCAGCAGCGTAGTAGGGTCCCCTAACTACAATGAGCAGTTCTTC. This encodes CASSVVGSPNYNEQFF.